The 6 T cell receptor beta chains below all came from one sample that was sequenced in a study of graft-versus-host responses after intestinal transplantation. Here immunoSEQ multiplex PCR was the method, and the copy in TCRdb shows in-frame clones only, minus some. The sample consists of under 100,000 clones, around 90% of them appearing once. The antigens for these receptors are not known. This material consisted of unstimulated CD8+ T cells sorted from spleen or lymph node cells, taken before transplant. These receptors were obtained from a human donor who was the organ donor for an intestinal transplant.

The rearrangement uses TRBV7-9 and TRBJ1-1; D not certain. Deletions cut 3 bases from V and 4 bases from J, with 15 bases between. Germline CDR1 SEHNR, CDR2 FQNEAQ (reference sequence). The CDR3 totals 15 residues. The CDR3 is CASSLTIDEGTEAFF. Written as DNA, the CDR3 is TGTGCCAGCAGCTTGACGATAGATGAGGGCACTGAAGCTTTCTTT. Based on the CDR3 plus reference TRBV7-9 and TRBJ1-1, the full variable domain is DTGVSQNPRHKITKRGQNVTFRCDPISEHNRLYWYRQTLGQGPEFLTYFQNEAQLEKSRLLSDRFSAERPKGSFSTLEIQRTEQGDSAMYLCASSLTIDEGTEAFFGQGTRLTVV.

The genes are TRBV7-3 and TRBJ2-5; TRBD1 aligns across 10 bases. Germline CDR1 reads SGHTA; CDR2 reads FQGTGA. The J segment lost 5 bases and the V segment lost 5 bases, leaving 8 bases of the junction unmatched. The CDR3 sequence is 15 residues long. This chain's CDR3 is CASSPTGGLGETQYF. The CDR3 DNA is TGTGCCAGCAGCCCGACAGGGGGCTTAGGCGAGACCCAGTACTTC.

The DNA of the CDR3 is TGTGCCAGCAGCGTATCGGGCGGGGTGAGCTCCTACAATGAGCAGTTCTTC. It encodes CASSVSGGVSSYNEQFF. This chain connects TRBV9 to TRBJ2-1; D may be TRBD2 (6 bases). The germline V and J ends were trimmed by 1 base and 0 bases, with 14 bases remaining between them. The CDR3 has 17 amino acids. Germline V gives CDR1 SGDLS, CDR2 YYNGEE.

The V gene is TRBV11-2, the J gene TRBJ2-5; the match to TRBD2 covers 11 bases. CDR3 length: 15 residues. Germline loops: CDR1 SGHAT, CDR2 FQNNGV. With V trimmed by 3 bases and J by 1 base, 1 base remained unmatched. CDR3 sequence: CASSLTSGAQETQYF. As DNA, the CDR3 is TGTGCCAGCAGCTTGACTAGCGGGGCCCAAGAGACCCAGTACTTC.

The rearrangement joins TRBV11-2 to TRBJ2-1, with 9 positions matching TRBD2. V lost 5 bases and J lost 2; bases outside the gene matches: 1. The length of the CDR3 is 14 residues. Germline V CDR1 and CDR2: SGHAT, FQNNGV. This CDR3 reads CASSIAGAYNEQFF. CDR3 nucleotide sequence: TGTGCCAGCAGCATAGCGGGGGCCTACAATGAGCAGTTCTTC.

The chain joins TRBV18 to TRBJ2-1; 7 positions agree with TRBD2. V shed 3 bases and J 7 bases; nucleotides not matched to a gene: 12. CDR3 size: 16 residues. Germline values: CDR1 KGHSH, CDR2 LQKENI. CDR3 coding DNA: TGTGCCAGCTCACCTTCCGGGACTATATCGAAGAATGAGCAGTTCTTC. This codes for CASSPSGTISKNEQFF.